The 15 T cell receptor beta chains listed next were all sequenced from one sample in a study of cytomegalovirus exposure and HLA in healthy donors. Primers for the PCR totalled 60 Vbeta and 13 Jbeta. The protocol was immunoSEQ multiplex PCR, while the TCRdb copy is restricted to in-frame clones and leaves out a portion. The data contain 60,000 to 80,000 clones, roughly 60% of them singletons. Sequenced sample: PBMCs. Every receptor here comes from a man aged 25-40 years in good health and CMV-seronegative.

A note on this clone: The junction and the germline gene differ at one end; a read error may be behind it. The CDR3 bases are TGTGCCAGCGGACGGGACAGGACCAACTTC. This translates into CASGRDRTNF. This rearrangement joins TRBV2 to TRBJ2-7; 8 bases line up with TRBD1. The CDR3 runs 10 residues. Per the germline V gene, CDR1 is SNHLY and CDR2 is FYNNEI.

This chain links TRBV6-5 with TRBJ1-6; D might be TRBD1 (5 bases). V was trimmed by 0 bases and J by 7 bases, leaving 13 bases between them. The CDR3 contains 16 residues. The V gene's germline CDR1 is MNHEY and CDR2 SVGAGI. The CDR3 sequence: CASSYSSLRENSPLHF. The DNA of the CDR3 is TGTGCCAGCAGTTACTCTAGTCTCAGGGAAAATTCACCCCTCCACTTT.

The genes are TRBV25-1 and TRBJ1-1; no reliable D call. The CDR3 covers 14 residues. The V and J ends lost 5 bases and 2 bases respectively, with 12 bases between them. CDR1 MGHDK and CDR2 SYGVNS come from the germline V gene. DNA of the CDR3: TGTGCCAGCAGTCTACTGGGAGGAAACACTGAAGCTTTCTTT. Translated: CASSLLGGNTEAFF. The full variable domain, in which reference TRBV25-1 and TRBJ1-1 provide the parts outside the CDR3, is EADIYQTPRYLVIGTGKKITLECSQTMGHDKMYWYQQDPGMELHLIHYSYGVNSTEKGDLSSESTVSRIRTEHFPLTLESARPSHTSQYLCASSLLGGNTEAFFGQGTRLTVV.

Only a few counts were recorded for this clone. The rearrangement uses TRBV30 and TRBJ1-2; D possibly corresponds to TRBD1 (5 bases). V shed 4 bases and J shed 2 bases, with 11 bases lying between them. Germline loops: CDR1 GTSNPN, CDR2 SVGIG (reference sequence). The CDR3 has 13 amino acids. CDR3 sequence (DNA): TGTGCCTGGACTATGACAGAGAACTATGGCTACACCTTC. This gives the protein CAWTMTENYGYTF.

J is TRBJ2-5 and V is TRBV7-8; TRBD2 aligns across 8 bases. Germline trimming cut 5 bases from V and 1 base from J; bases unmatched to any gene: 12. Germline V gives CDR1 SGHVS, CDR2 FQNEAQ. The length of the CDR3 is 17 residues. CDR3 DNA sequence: TGTGCCAGCAGCCCCCTCGGGCGGGGGGCTTTCCAAGAGACCCAGTACTTC. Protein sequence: CASSPLGRGAFQETQYF.

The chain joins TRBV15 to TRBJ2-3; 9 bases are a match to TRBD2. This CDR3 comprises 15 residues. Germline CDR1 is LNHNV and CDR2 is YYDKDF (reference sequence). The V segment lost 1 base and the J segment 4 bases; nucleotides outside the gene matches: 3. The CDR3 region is CATSRALAGPDTQYF. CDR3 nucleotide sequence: TGTGCCACCAGCAGAGCCCTAGCGGGGCCAGATACGCAGTATTTT.

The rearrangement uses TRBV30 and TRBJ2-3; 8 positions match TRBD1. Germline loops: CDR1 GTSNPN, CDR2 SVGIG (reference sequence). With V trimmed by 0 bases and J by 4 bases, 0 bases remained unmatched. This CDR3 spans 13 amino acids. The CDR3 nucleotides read TGTGCCTGGAGTGTACAGGGGGCAGATACGCAGTATTTT. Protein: CAWSVQGADTQYF. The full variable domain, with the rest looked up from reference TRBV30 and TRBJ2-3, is SQTIHQWPATLVQPVGSPLSLECTVEGTSNPNLYWYRQAAGRGLQLLFYSVGIGQISSEVPQNLSASRPQDRQFILSSKKLLLSDSGFYLCAWSVQGADTQYFGPGTRLTVL.

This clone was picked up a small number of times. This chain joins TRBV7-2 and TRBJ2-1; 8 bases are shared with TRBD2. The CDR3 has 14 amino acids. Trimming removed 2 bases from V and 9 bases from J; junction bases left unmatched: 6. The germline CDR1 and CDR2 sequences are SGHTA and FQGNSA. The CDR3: CASSLPGLAAEQFF. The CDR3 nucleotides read TGTGCCAGCAGCTTACCCGGACTAGCTGCTGAGCAGTTCTTC.

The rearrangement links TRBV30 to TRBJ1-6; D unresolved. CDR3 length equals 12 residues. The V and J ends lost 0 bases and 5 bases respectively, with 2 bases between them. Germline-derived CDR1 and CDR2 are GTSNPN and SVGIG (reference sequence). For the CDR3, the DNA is TGTGCCTGGAGTGTCGATAATTCACCCCTCCACTTT. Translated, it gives CAWSVDNSPLHF.

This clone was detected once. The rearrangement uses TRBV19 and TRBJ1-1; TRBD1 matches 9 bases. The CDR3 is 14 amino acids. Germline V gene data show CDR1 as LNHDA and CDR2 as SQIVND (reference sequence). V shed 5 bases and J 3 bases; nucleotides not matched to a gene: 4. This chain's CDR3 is CASSEQGAYTEAFF. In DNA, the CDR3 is TGTGCCAGTAGTGAACAGGGGGCATACACTGAAGCTTTCTTT.

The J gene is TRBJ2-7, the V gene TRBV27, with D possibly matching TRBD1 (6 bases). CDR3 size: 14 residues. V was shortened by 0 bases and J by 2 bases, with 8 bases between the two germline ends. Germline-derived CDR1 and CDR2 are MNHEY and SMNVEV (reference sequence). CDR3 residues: CASSLSTGTYEQYF. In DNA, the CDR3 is TGTGCCAGCAGTTTATCCACAGGGACCTACGAGCAGTACTTC.

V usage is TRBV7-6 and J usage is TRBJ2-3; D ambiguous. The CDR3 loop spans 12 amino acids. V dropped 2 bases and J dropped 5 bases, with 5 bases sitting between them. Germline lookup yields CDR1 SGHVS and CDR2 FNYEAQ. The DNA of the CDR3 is TGTGCCAGCAGCTTACGGGTAGATACGCAGTATTTT. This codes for CASSLRVDTQYF.

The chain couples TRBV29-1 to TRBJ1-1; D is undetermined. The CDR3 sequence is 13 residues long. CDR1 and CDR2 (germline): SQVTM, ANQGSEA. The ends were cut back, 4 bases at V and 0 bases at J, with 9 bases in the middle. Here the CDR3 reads CSVASSVNTEAFF. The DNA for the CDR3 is TGCAGCGTTGCTTCCTCTGTGAACACTGAAGCTTTCTTT.

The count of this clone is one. CDR3 nucleotides: TGTGCCATCAGTGAGCCGGGACAGGGGGAGAATGAGCAGTTCTTC. Translating it yields CAISEPGQGENEQFF. The V gene is TRBV10-3, the J gene TRBJ2-1, with 11 bases lining up with TRBD1. Germline CDR1 ENHRY, CDR2 SYGVKD. This CDR3 has 15 amino acids. Trimming removed 2 bases from V and 7 bases from J; junction bases left unmatched: 4.

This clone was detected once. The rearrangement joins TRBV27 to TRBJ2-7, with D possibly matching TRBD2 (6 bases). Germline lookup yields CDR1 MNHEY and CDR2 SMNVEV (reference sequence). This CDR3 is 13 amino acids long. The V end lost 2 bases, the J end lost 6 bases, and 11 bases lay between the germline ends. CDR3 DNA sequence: TGTGCCAGCAGTTTAACGGGACTCGGCGAGCAGTACTTC. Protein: CASSLTGLGEQYF.